These 21 T cell receptor beta chains share one sample of origin, sequenced in a study of T-cell memory formation after mild COVID-19. In TCRdb, the 5' RACE reads were re-called with MiXCR into one record per CDR3 protein. Among 300,000 to 400,000 distinct CDR3 sequences listed, approximately 15% were seen once. Sequencing was performed on PBMCs or a T cell subset sorted from them (not recorded which). The receptors were gathered from a man aged 18 to 30 who had mild COVID-19 (a few samples of this study predate the infection). Cell type and time point are not known.

The CDR3 bases are TGTGCCAGCAGCCTCGCGGGACAGTATAATTCACCCCTCCACTTT. This gives the protein CASSLAGQYNSPLHF. The rearrangement uses TRBV7-3 and TRBJ1-6; 7 nucleotides align to TRBD1. V shed 5 bases, J shed 4 bases, and the junction held 5 bases outside the gene matches. The CDR3 is 15 amino acids. CDR1 is SGHTA, CDR2 FQGTGA, per germline.

This clonotype was detected only a few times. This chain links TRBV5-1 with TRBJ1-3; no definite D call. Germline-derived CDR1 and CDR2 are SGHRS and YFSETQ. This CDR3 is 15 amino acids long. V was trimmed by 6 bases and J by 4 bases, leaving 17 bases between them. CDR3 in DNA: TGCGCCAGCAAAAACGGGGTCCACGCCGGAAACACCATATATTTT. Amino acid sequence: CASKNGVHAGNTIYF. Looking up the rest from reference TRBV5-1 and TRBJ1-3 gives the full variable domain: KAGVTQTPRYLIKTRGQQVTLSCSPISGHRSVSWYQQTPGQGLQFLFEYFSETQRNKGNFPGRFSGRQFSNSRSEMNVSTLELGDSALYLCASKNGVHAGNTIYFGEGSWLTVV.

The V and J genes are TRBV30 and TRBJ1-2; D is uncertain. The V end was cut by 2 bases, the J end by 12 bases, with 16 bases between. The CDR3 loop spans 12 amino acids. The V gene's germline CDR1 is GTSNPN and CDR2 SVGIG (reference sequence). The CDR3: CAWSYEGIDDTF. For the CDR3, the DNA is TGTGCCTGGAGTTATGAAGGGATCGATGACACCTTC. The complete variable domain, with remaining parts taken from reference TRBV30 and TRBJ1-2, reads SQTIHQWPATLVQPVGSPLSLECTVEGTSNPNLYWYRQAAGRGLQLLFYSVGIGQISSEVPQNLSASRPQDRQFILSSKKLLLSDSGFYLCAWSYEGIDDTFGSGTRLTVV.

This clonotype was picked up a small number of times. V usage is TRBV6-5 and J usage is TRBJ2-7, with 7 bases lining up with TRBD1. The CDR3 has 16 amino acids. From germline, CDR1 is MNHEY and CDR2 SVGAGI. The V and J ends lost 2 bases and 0 bases, in that order; junction bases with no gene match: 7. In DNA form, the CDR3 reads TGTGCCAGCAGTTACGCTACAGGGGCTTTCTCCTACGAGCAGTACTTC. It specifies CASSYATGAFSYEQYF.

Regarding this clonotype: This may be a read error: a much more frequent sequence differs by one nucleotide. This rearrangement joins TRBV23-1 to TRBJ2-1, with TRBD2 identical over 8 bases. TRBV23-1 falls under the ORF class, with uncertain function. With V trimmed by 4 bases and J by 8 bases, 13 bases remained unmatched. This CDR3 comprises 16 residues. The CDR3 protein is CASSPRRGGAIHEQFF. In nucleotides, the CDR3 is TGCGCCAGCAGTCCCCGCCGGGGGGGGGCCATACATGAGCAGTTCTTC.

This clonotype was detected many times. The chain links TRBV29-1 to TRBJ2-3; D not certain. Trimming took 6 bases from V and 5 from J, leaving 18 bases between them. This CDR3 spans 14 amino acids. The V gene's germline CDR1 is SQVTM and CDR2 ANQGSEA. This CDR3 is CSVALSVDGDTQYF. As DNA, the CDR3 is TGCAGCGTCGCCCTCTCTGTGGACGGAGATACGCAGTATTTT.

This clonotype came up many times. The chain employs TRBV4-3 and TRBJ2-1; 9 bases align to TRBD2. Germline values: CDR1 LGHNA, CDR2 YSLEER. After removal of 0 bases from V and 6 bases from J, the junction contained 9 bases not matched to a gene. The CDR3 is 17 amino acids. The CDR3 region is CASSQDKRLAVANEQFF. CDR3 coding DNA: TGCGCCAGCAGCCAAGACAAAAGACTAGCGGTGGCCAATGAGCAGTTCTTC.

This clonotype was picked up a small number of times. The V gene is TRBV20-1, the J gene TRBJ2-1; D possibly corresponds to TRBD2 (6 bases). The CDR3 is made up of 15 amino acids. Between the trimmed V and J ends, which lost 3 bases and 6 bases, there was a span of 18 bases. Germline V CDR1 and CDR2: DFQATT, SNEGSKA (reference sequence). The CDR3 loop is CSARSDGGVGNEQFF. CDR3 sequence (DNA): TGCAGTGCTAGGTCCGACGGAGGGGTCGGCAATGAGCAGTTCTTC.

This chain uses TRBV24-1 with TRBJ1-2; TRBD1 might be the D (6 bases). V was clipped by 2 bases and J by 4 bases, with 16 bases between them. Germline-derived CDR1 and CDR2 are KGHDR and SFDVKD. This CDR3 has 16 residues. CDR3 bases: TGTGCCACCAGTGATTCGATCCGGGGGCTCGCCTATGGCTACACCTTC. It encodes CATSDSIRGLAYGYTF.

The genes are TRBV7-6 and TRBJ2-1; D perhaps matches TRBD2 (7 bases). Germline V gene data show CDR1 as SGHVS and CDR2 as FNYEAQ. The V and J ends lost 0 bases and 10 bases respectively, with 19 bases between them. The CDR3 spans 16 residues. The CDR3 nucleotides read TGTGCCAGCAGCTTAGCCTGGGGGGGCCTCCCTAGGGAGCAGTTCTTC. It translates to CASSLAWGGLPREQFF.

This clonotype was counted a few times. The chain carries TRBV7-3 and TRBJ1-4, with D possibly being TRBD1 (5 bases). The V gene's germline CDR1 is SGHTA and CDR2 FQGTGA. V dropped 3 bases and J dropped 11 bases, with 13 bases sitting between them. The CDR3 extends over 13 amino acids. This CDR3 is CASSFRRGGKLFF. CDR3 coding DNA: TGTGCCAGCAGCTTCCGGAGGGGCGGGAAACTGTTTTTT.

A few counts support this clonotype. The chain joins TRBV20-1 to TRBJ2-1, with 9 bases lining up with TRBD2. Per germline, CDR1 DFQATT and CDR2 SNEGSKA (reference sequence). Trimming took 4 bases from V and 7 from J; bases not matched to a gene: 5. This CDR3 is 13 amino acids long. The CDR3 loop reads CSANRGLANEQFF. The CDR3 nucleotides are TGCAGTGCTAACCGGGGACTAGCAAATGAGCAGTTCTTC.

This chain links TRBV9 with TRBJ2-7, with TRBD1 matching 8 bases. The V segment lost 4 bases and the J segment 1 base; nucleotides outside the gene matches: 13. CDR3 length equals 17 residues. CDR1 and CDR2 (germline): SGDLS, YYNGEE. The CDR3 bases are TGTGCCAGCAGCCCCCAGGTAGGGCAGGGGGCGTCCTACGAGCAGTACTTC. Its translation is CASSPQVGQGASYEQYF.

The V and J genes are TRBV7-2 and TRBJ1-5, with D possibly being TRBD1 (5 bases). The length of the CDR3 is 14 residues. CDR1 is SGHTA and CDR2 is FQGNSA in the germline V gene. Deletions cut 6 bases from V and 2 bases from J, with 11 bases between. The CDR3 here is CASSELGGNQPQHF. CDR3 sequence (DNA): TGTGCCAGCAGTGAATTGGGGGGCAATCAGCCCCAGCATTTT.

This sequence joins TRBV4-1 and TRBJ2-7; TRBD1 matches at 12 bases. V gave up 4 bases and J gave up 6 bases; unmatched junction bases: 4. Per germline, CDR1 MGHRA and CDR2 YSYEKL. This CDR3 spans 14 amino acids. The CDR3 coding sequence is TGCGCCAGCAGCCTTGGGACAGGGGGCGCCGAGCAGTACTTC. It is translated as CASSLGTGGAEQYF.

The CDR3 sequence: CASSLGQKTVSSYNEQFF. The CDR3 DNA reads as TGTGCCAGCAGCTTGGGACAAAAGACTGTAAGCTCGTACAATGAGCAGTTCTTC. The chain links TRBV5-5 to TRBJ2-1; D is uncertain. The germline gives CDR1 SGHKS, CDR2 YYEKEE (reference sequence). Trimming cost V 0 bases and J 4 bases, with 20 bases left between them. The CDR3 sequence is 18 residues long.

This clonotype occurred a few times. This chain uses TRBV6-6 with TRBJ1-2; no clear D gene. The germline V gene has CDR1 MNHNY and CDR2 SVGAGI (reference sequence). Trimming took 2 bases from V and 2 from J, leaving 9 bases between them. The CDR3 covers 14 residues. As DNA, the CDR3 is TGTGCCAGCAGTTACCCGCAAATAAACTATGGCTACACCTTC. This gives the protein CASSYPQINYGYTF.

This chain uses TRBV4-3 with TRBJ1-3; D not resolved. Looked up from germline, CDR1 is LGHNA and CDR2 is YSLEER. There are 17 residues in the CDR3. V lost 0 bases and J lost 0, with 12 bases in between. CDR3 sequence (DNA): TGCGCCAGCAGCCAAGAAGAGCGGGATAGCTCTGGAAACACCATATATTTT. Its translation: CASSQEERDSSGNTIYF.

This chain connects TRBV6-2 or TRBV6-3 to TRBJ2-2; 9 positions match TRBD2. From germline, CDR1 is MNHEY and CDR2 SVGEGT. This CDR3 is 16 amino acids long. Unmatched junction bases numbered 9, after V lost 9 bases and J lost 1 base. The CDR3 nucleotides are TGTGCCAGTCTACCTGGACTAGCGAGGAACACCGGGGAGCTGTTTTTT. It codes for CASLPGLARNTGELFF.

This clonotype showed up just once. Given a much more abundant clone one base away, this may be a read error. V usage is TRBV12-3 or TRBV12-4 and J usage is TRBJ1-2; possible D gene TRBD1, 5 bases. CDR3 length equals 14 residues. The CDR3: CASSLRGLNYVYTF. In nucleotides, the CDR3 is TGTGCCAGCAGTTTAAGGGGCCTTAACTATGTCTACACCTTC.

Ten or more counts support this clonotype. The chain couples TRBV15 to TRBJ1-6; 8 bases match TRBD1. The CDR3 consists of 16 residues. Germline values: CDR1 LNHNV, CDR2 YYDKDF (reference sequence). V shed 3 bases, J shed 6 bases, and the junction held 7 bases outside the gene matches. The CDR3 protein is CATSRGGQGGNSPLHF. In nucleotides, the CDR3 is TGTGCCACCAGCAGGGGTGGACAGGGTGGTAATTCACCCCTCCACTTT.